Below are 5 T cell receptor beta chains sequenced from a single sample in a study of T cells in Graves' hyperthyroidism and ophthalmopathy. The CDR3 regions of TCR beta were amplified from RNA transcripts. The HTBI primer set was used in a first-round RT-PCR of the TCR CDR3. TCRdb re-called the multiplex PCR reads through MiXCR, storing one row per CDR3 protein. This table has approximately 620,000 distinct CDR3 sequences, 16% appearing once. The sample comprised blood. These receptors were taken from a woman aged 40 to 50 with Graves' ophthalmopathy.

A word on this clonotype: A much larger clone sits a single nucleotide away, making a read error possible. The chain uses TRBV28 and TRBJ1-1, with 10 bases aligning to TRBD1. J gave up 7 bases and V 5 bases, and 7 bases lay outside the gene matches. Germline lookup yields CDR1 MDHEN and CDR2 SYDVKM. The CDR3 consists of 14 residues. CDR3 sequence (DNA): TGTGCCAGCAGTCATTCCGGGACAGGGGTTGAAGCTTTCTTT. Translation: CASSHSGTGVEAFF. The full variable domain, in which reference TRBV28 and TRBJ1-1 provide the parts outside the CDR3, is DVKVTQSSRYLVKRTGEKVFLECVQDMDHENMFWYRQDPGLGLRLIYFSYDVKMKEKGDIPEGYSVSREKKERFSLILESASTNQTSMYLCASSHSGTGVEAFFGQGTRLTVV.

The chain couples TRBV6-1 to TRBJ2-7, with D hard to call. The closer fit of TRBJ2-1 to the DNA end suggests the J call may be wrong. CDR1 and CDR2 (germline): MNHNS, SASEGT. This CDR3 contains 14 residues. Here the CDR3 DNA reads TGTGCGACCCAGAGAGGATGGGTTACCTACGAGCAGTTCTTC. Residues: CATQRGWVTYEQFF.

There are many counts of this clonotype. The chain carries TRBV2 and TRBJ2-7, with D perhaps matching TRBD2 (6 bases). This CDR3 contains 14 residues. Germline values: CDR1 SNHLY, CDR2 FYNNEI. Trimming cost V 4 bases and J 1 base, with 11 bases left between them. The CDR3 DNA is TGTGCCAGCAGTGGTGGTAGCGGATCCTACGAGCAGTACTTC. Its translation: CASSGGSGSYEQYF.

A few counts support this clonotype. One base away lies a much larger clone, so this may be a sequencing read error. The rearrangement links TRBV10-3 to TRBJ2-5; D may be TRBD1 (5 bases). V shed 4 bases and J shed 4 bases, with 16 bases lying between them. Germline values: CDR1 ENHRY, CDR2 SYGVKD. This CDR3 spans 15 amino acids. Here the CDR3 DNA reads TGTGCCATCAGTGTTAGAGGACCAGGGCCAGAGACCCAGTACTTC. Translated, it gives CAISVRGPGPETQYF.

Many counts were recorded for this clonotype. Here the CDR3 DNA reads TGCAGTGCTAGTGAACTAGCGGGAGTTGAGACCCAGTACTTC. As protein: CSASELAGVETQYF. The chain joins TRBV20-1 to TRBJ2-5; 11 positions match TRBD2. Germline values: CDR1 DFQATT, CDR2 SNEGSKA (reference sequence). J lost 5 bases, V lost 3 bases, and 5 bases had no gene match. The CDR3 runs to 14 residues.